The rows below give T cell receptor beta chains drawn from one sample of a study of T cell changes during pregnancy in multiple sclerosis. The repertoire was sequenced with immunoSEQ multiplex PCR; TCRdb's copy has only in-frame clones and lacks some. The sample holds tens of thousands of clones, 85% to 95% seen once. Sequenced here: CD8+ T cells from peripheral blood mononuclear cells, sampled in the second trimester of pregnancy. These receptor sequences come from a female donor with multiple sclerosis, enrolled in a pregnancy study. Each CDR3 is given with its conserved first and last residue. The D gene is left open where the match is weak. Rows may omit the clone size; those that give it use once, few, many or a size class.

abundance,v_gene,d_gene,len,j_gene,CDR3aa,CDR3nt
-,TRBV27,-,13,TRBJ2-3,CASSLIGADTQYF,TGTGCCAGCAGTTTAATCGGTGCAGATACGCAGTATTTT
-,TRBV7-9,-,14,TRBJ1-2,CASSPQTRRDGYTF,TGTGCCAGCAGCCCCCAGACGCGGCGGGATGGCTACACCTTC
-,TRBV19,TRBD2,14,TRBJ2-1,CASTSGSSYNEQFF,TGTGCCAGCACTAGCGGGAGCTCCTACAATGAGCAGTTCTTC
-,TRBV27,-,14,TRBJ2-7,CASTPERGSYEQYF,TGTGCCAGCACCCCGGAGAGAGGATCCTACGAGCAGTACTTC
-,TRBV9,TRBD2,18,TRBJ2-2,CASSVNLHRGSKPGELFF,TGTGCCAGCAGCGTCAACCTTCACCGCGGGAGTAAACCCGGGGAGCTGTTTTTT
-,TRBV5-5,-,15,TRBJ1-3,CASSLTESSGNTIYF,TGTGCCAGCAGCTTGACAGAGAGCTCTGGAAACACCATATATTTT
-,TRBV19,TRBD1,15,TRBJ1-1,CASSKGARGNTEAFF,TGTGCCAGTAGTAAGGGGGCGCGGGGAAACACTGAAGCTTTCTTT
-,TRBV7-9,TRBD2,14,TRBJ2-3,CASREREASDTQYF,TGTGCCAGCAGAGAGCGGGAAGCCTCGGATACGCAGTATTTT
-,TRBV6-1,-,14,TRBJ2-1,CASSAQWGVDEQFF,TGTGCCAGCAGTGCCCAGTGGGGGGTCGATGAGCAGTTCTTC
once,TRBV19,-,14,TRBJ2-2,CASSIWGDTGELFF,TGTGCCAGTAGTATTTGGGGGGACACCGGGGAGCTGTTTTTT
-,TRBV4-3,-,15,TRBJ1-1,CASSQVGQALEGAFF,TGCGCCAGCAGCCAAGTGGGCCAGGCTCTCGAGGGAGCTTTCTTT
-,TRBV5-1,-,15,TRBJ2-7,CASSSGLPPSYEQYF,TGCGCCAGCAGCTCAGGACTACCTCCGTCCTACGAGCAGTACTTC
-,TRBV30,TRBD1,14,TRBJ1-2,CAWSVIAGGDGYTF,TGTGCCTGGAGTGTAATTGCAGGGGGCGATGGCTACACCTTC
-,TRBV6-6,-,11,TRBJ2-1,CASRTINEQFF,TGTGCCAGCAGGACTATCAATGAGCAGTTCTTC
-,TRBV5-1,-,16,TRBJ2-1,CASSAKLQGTYNEQFF,TGCGCCAGCAGCGCTAAGCTACAGGGAACTTACAATGAGCAGTTCTTC
-,TRBV6-5,TRBD2,13,TRBJ2-1,CASSRLAVTEQFF,TGTGCCAGCTCGAGACTAGCCGTCACCGAGCAGTTCTTC
-,TRBV5-4,TRBD1,15,TRBJ2-5,CASSSRTGGQETQYF,TGTGCCAGCAGCTCCCGGACAGGGGGCCAAGAGACCCAGTACTTC
-,TRBV11-2,-,12,TRBJ2-7,CASSHLGREQYF,TGTGCCAGCAGCCACCTAGGTCGCGAGCAGTACTTC
-,TRBV12-5,TRBD1,15,TRBJ2-7,CASGLVGTGPHEQYF,TGTGCTAGTGGTTTGGTAGGGACAGGGCCTCACGAGCAGTACTTC
-,TRBV9,-,16,TRBJ2-3,CASSPGGSPLTDTQYF,TGTGCCAGCAGCCCGGGTGGCTCGCCCCTCACAGATACGCAGTATTTT
-,TRBV4-1,TRBD2,16,TRBJ2-7,CASSSSAGVNSYEQYF,TGCGCCAGCAGCTCCTCCGCGGGAGTCAACTCCTACGAGCAGTACTTC
once,TRBV15,TRBD1,16,TRBJ1-5,CATSRTGQGFNQPQHF,TGTGCCACCAGCAGAACCGGACAGGGTTTCAATCAGCCCCAGCATTTT
-,TRBV27,TRBD1,13,TRBJ1-2,CASTTTGGYGYTF,TGTGCCAGCACTACAACAGGGGGCTATGGCTACACCTTC
-,TRBV7-9,TRBD1,15,TRBJ2-7,CASSLEGQGLYEQYF,TGTGCCAGCAGCTTAGAGGGACAGGGACTCTACGAGCAGTACTTC
once,TRBV2,-,16,TRBJ1-2,CASWGIAGRPTDGYTF,TGTGCCAGCTGGGGAATTGCGGGGCGGCCCACGGATGGCTACACCTTC
-,TRBV6-1,TRBD1,16,TRBJ2-5,CASSEGEDRGLETQYF,TGTGCCAGCAGTGAAGGAGAGGACAGGGGTTTGGAGACCCAGTACTTC
-,TRBV27,-,14,TRBJ2-1,CASSYRTSYNEQFF,TGTGCCAGCAGTTACAGAACTAGCTACAATGAGCAGTTCTTC
-,TRBV15,TRBD2,16,TRBJ2-5,CATSGGLAPLQETQYF,TGTGCCACCAGCGGGGGACTAGCGCCGCTCCAAGAGACCCAGTACTTC
-,TRBV5-1,-,13,TRBJ2-7,CASSLGTDYEQYF,TGCGCCAGCAGCTTGGGGACTGACTACGAGCAGTACTTC
-,TRBV19,-,16,TRBJ2-6,CASSITLQGGANVLTF,TGTGCCAGTAGTATAACACTCCAGGGTGGGGCCAACGTCCTGACTTTC
-,TRBV13,-,12,TRBJ1-2,CASSAQAYGYTF,TGTGCCAGCAGCGCCCAAGCATATGGCTACACCTTC
-,TRBV4-1,-,13,TRBJ1-2,CASSQSTVDGYTF,TGCGCCAGCAGCCAGTCGACAGTAGATGGCTACACCTTC
-,TRBV27,TRBD2,15,TRBJ2-1,CASSLGGVPYNEQFF,TGTGCCAGCAGTTTAGGGGGGGTTCCCTACAATGAGCAGTTCTTC
-,TRBV9,TRBD2,15,TRBJ2-7,CASSVAVAGGYEQYF,TGTGCCAGCAGCGTAGCGGTAGCGGGAGGTTACGAGCAGTACTTC
-,TRBV5-6,TRBD1,16,TRBJ1-3,CASSSRTGGSGNTIYF,TGTGCCAGCAGCTCCCGGACAGGGGGCAGTGGAAACACCATATATTTT
few,TRBV7-9,TRBD1,16,TRBJ2-7,CASSWILDRDPYEQYF,TGTGCCAGCAGCTGGATTTTGGACAGGGATCCCTACGAGCAGTACTTC
-,TRBV4-3,TRBD1,15,TRBJ2-7,CASSQGGTESYEQYF,TGCGCCAGCAGCCAAGGGGGGACAGAGTCCTACGAGCAGTACTTC
-,TRBV6-5,TRBD1,15,TRBJ1-2,CASSGTGTEPYGYTF,TGTGCCAGCAGTGGTACCGGGACAGAGCCCTATGGCTACACCTTC
-,TRBV5-6,TRBD2,14,TRBJ2-7,CASSPGGSPYEQYF,TGTGCCAGCAGCCCAGGCGGGAGCCCCTACGAGCAGTACTTC
-,TRBV9,TRBD2,17,TRBJ2-1,CASSVGDSGSSYNEQFF,TGTGCCAGCAGCGTAGGTGATAGCGGGAGCTCCTACAATGAGCAGTTCTTC
-,TRBV7-9,-,13,TRBJ2-7,CASSAPGTYEQYF,TGTGCCAGCAGCGCCCCAGGAACCTACGAGCAGTACTTC
-,TRBV5-6,TRBD2,16,TRBJ2-3,CASSLAPAGGTDTQYF,TGTGCCAGCAGCTTGGCCCCGGCGGGGGGCACAGATACGCAGTATTTT
-,TRBV27,TRBD2,14,TRBJ2-1,CASSRLAGANEQFF,TGTGCCAGCAGTAGACTAGCGGGGGCCAATGAGCAGTTCTTC
-,TRBV7-2,-,14,TRBJ2-7,CASSSAVTVYEQYF,TGTGCCAGCAGCTCGGCCGTGACAGTCTACGAGCAGTACTTC
-,TRBV27,TRBD1,17,TRBJ2-1,CASSAVTLTGRYNEQFF,TGTGCCAGCAGTGCAGTCACCCTGACAGGGCGGTACAATGAGCAGTTCTTC
-,TRBV6-5,-,13,TRBJ2-7,CASRSTGTYEQYF,TGTGCCAGCCGGTCGACAGGCACCTACGAGCAGTACTTC
-,TRBV5-4,-,12,TRBJ1-1,CASSFGNTEAFF,TGTGCCAGCAGCTTTGGCAACACTGAAGCTTTCTTT
-,TRBV7-2,-,15,TRBJ2-1,CASSLAPSDYNEQFF,TGTGCCAGCAGCTTAGCGCCTAGCGACTACAATGAGCAGTTCTTC
-,TRBV7-9,TRBD1,15,TRBJ2-1,CASSSGQGATNEQFF,TGTGCCAGCAGCTCTGGACAGGGGGCGACGAATGAGCAGTTCTTC
-,TRBV30,TRBD1,14,TRBJ2-7,CAWDTGTALYEQYF,TGTGCCTGGGATACCGGGACAGCCCTTTACGAGCAGTACTTC
-,TRBV6-5,-,16,TRBJ1-1,CASSYWQGGMNTEAFF,TGTGCCAGCAGTTACTGGCAGGGAGGGATGAACACTGAAGCTTTCTTT
-,TRBV7-2,-,15,TRBJ2-1,CASSLRYGIVDEQFF,TGTGCCAGCAGCTTACGGTACGGGATCGTCGATGAGCAGTTCTTC
-,TRBV7-9,TRBD2,18,TRBJ2-1,CASSFGDTSGRVNNEQFF,TGTGCCAGCAGCTTTGGGGATACTAGCGGGAGAGTAAACAATGAGCAGTTCTTC
-,TRBV7-9,-,14,TRBJ2-7,CASSLGLEFYEQYF,TGTGCCAGCAGCTTAGGACTAGAGTTTTACGAGCAGTACTTC